The 2 T cell receptor beta chains reported below all come from one sample, sequenced in a study of yellow fever vaccine responses in identical twins. TCRdb re-called the RT-PCR reads with MiXCR, one entry per CDR3 protein. The sample holds about 2,500 distinct CDR3 sequences, 65% to 85% seen once. This sample comprised T cells from blood (PBMCs), unsorted or a sorted subset (not recorded which), obtained before or after yellow fever vaccination (not recorded which). These receptors were obtained from a woman aged 18-35 years who received the yellow fever vaccine.

The rearrangement links TRBV12-3 or TRBV12-4 to TRBJ1-2, with D perhaps matching TRBD1 (5 bases). The ends were cut back, 10 bases at V and 1 base at J, with 13 bases in the middle. The CDR3 totals 13 residues. CDR3 sequence: CATATAINYGYTF. The DNA for the CDR3 is TGTGCCACCGCGACAGCTATTAACTATGGCTACACCTTC.

The chain recombines TRBV7-2 with TRBJ2-1; D is perhaps TRBD2 (5 bases). The CDR3 is made up of 15 amino acids. With 1 base removed from V and 4 bases from J, the gap between germline ends came to 11 bases. From germline, CDR1 is SGHTA and CDR2 FQGNSA. CDR3 DNA: TGTGCCAGCAGCTTAGTAGGACTGTCATACAATGAGCAGTTCTTC. Its protein product is CASSLVGLSYNEQFF.